This T cell receptor beta chain was found in a study of vaccination effects on CD4 cells after COVID-19. This CDR3 is 12 amino acids long. V was shortened by 3 bases and J by 1 base, with 3 bases between the two germline ends. The V gene's germline CDR1 is LGHDT and CDR2 YNNKEL (reference sequence). The repertoire was sequenced with immunoSEQ multiplex PCR; TCRdb's copy has only in-frame clones and lacks some. This table holds roughly 45,000 clones, around 78% found once. Before any sequencing was done, the ViraFEST assay used viral peptide pools to expand antigen-specific CD4+ T cells. The culture ran for approximately nine days before CD4+ T cells were isolated. Nucleocapsid antibodies were negative in the vaccine recipients, who had never had SARS-CoV-2 infection. About this clone itself: The antigen remains unidentified.

The chain links TRBV3-1 (or the pseudogene TRBV3-2) to TRBJ1-1; D gene unclear. The clonotype was recovered from a human donor who received a COVID-19 vaccine. Sequencing used CD4+ T cells from PBMCs cultured with SARS-CoV-2 spike peptides, obtained before COVID-19 vaccination. The CDR3 DNA reads as TGTGCCAGCAGCCAGCAGAACACTGAAGCTTTCTTT. Translation: CASSQQNTEAFF.